A selection of T cell receptor beta chains follows, all from one sample in a study of spatial heterogeneity in lung cancer. TCRdb processed the 5' RACE reads anew with MiXCR; each CDR3 protein has one entry. The profile covers about 38,000 distinct CDR3 sequences, with less than 6.5% appearing a single time and 25% taken by the ten largest. Specimen: PBMCs, collected at surgery. These receptors were obtained from a female donor with early-stage non-small cell lung cancer. Each CDR3 is given with its conserved first and last residue. A D gene is named only where the DNA matches it firmly. Only some rows state a clone size, as once, few, many or a class for expanded clones.

d_call j_call clone_size v_call cdr3_aa cdr3_nt
TRBD1 TRBJ2-1 many TRBV7-6 CASSATPGGTGIGFVREQFF TGTGCCAGCAGCGCAACTCCCGGTGGGACAGGGATAGGCTTTGTCAGAGAGCAGTTCTTC
TRBD1 TRBJ1-2 many TRBV5-1 CASSQGASDYGYTF TGCGCCAGCAGCCAGGGGGCATCTGACTATGGCTACACCTTC
NA TRBJ2-1 few TRBV12-3/TRBV12-4 CASSAGTPDEQFF TGTGCCAGCAGTGCCGGAACCCCGGATGAGCAGTTCTTC
NA TRBJ2-7 many TRBV6-5 CASRASVARGQYF TGTGCCAGCAGAGCTTCGGTGGCCCGGGGGCAGTACTTC
NA TRBJ1-1 many TRBV20-1 CSARPGASNTEAFF TGCAGTGCCAGGCCGGGAGCCTCGAACACTGAAGCTTTCTTT
NA TRBJ1-4 medium-sized TRBV20-1 CSARDVGGRTNEKLFF TGCAGTGCTAGAGATGTAGGGGGACGGACTAATGAAAAACTGTTTTTT
NA TRBJ2-3 medium-sized TRBV6-2/TRBV6-3 CASSYGSGTGTDTQYF TGTGCCAGCAGTTACGGGTCAGGGACGGGCACAGATACGCAGTATTTT
TRBD1 TRBJ2-1 NA TRBV18 CASSLWDRLKFF TGTGCCAGCTCCCTATGGGACAGATTAAAGTTCTTC
NA TRBJ1-1 many TRBV29-1 CSVQGRVTEAFF TGCAGCGTCCAGGGTAGAGTCACTGAAGCTTTCTTT
TRBD1 TRBJ2-6 many TRBV28 CASSLLGTGLSSGANVLTF TGTGCCAGCAGTTTATTGGGGACAGGGTTAAGCTCTGGGGCCAACGTCCTGACTTTC
TRBD2 TRBJ2-7 many TRBV20-1 CSADIGGSTYEQYF TGCAGTGCGGACATCGGGGGGTCTACCTACGAGCAGTACTTC
NA TRBJ2-3 NA TRBV2 CASSETDTQYF TGTGCCAGCAGTGAAACCGATACGCAGTATTTT
NA TRBJ1-1 NA TRBV19 CDSSIPGMNTEAFF TGTGACAGTAGTATACCAGGGATGAACACTGAAGCTTTCTTT
NA TRBJ1-1 many TRBV7-9 CASSLGWAQAEAFF TGTGCCAGCAGCTTAGGATGGGCACAGGCTGAAGCTTTCTTT
NA TRBJ2-3 many TRBV2 CASSQTVTDTQYF TGTGCCAGCAGCCAGACTGTCACAGATACGCAGTATTTT
NA TRBJ2-3 medium-sized TRBV24-1 CATSADSPGADTQYF TGTGCCACCAGTGCCGACTCCCCTGGCGCAGATACGCAGTATTTT
NA TRBJ1-2 once TRBV3-1 CASSQVRSGNGYTF TGTGCCAGCAGCCAGGTACGATCGGGGAATGGCTACACCTTC
NA TRBJ2-7 many TRBV9 CASSVGDSLSREQYF TGTGCCAGCAGCGTAGGCGACAGCCTCTCTAGGGAGCAGTACTTC
NA TRBJ2-7 few TRBV9 CASSVEGGSSYEQYF TGTGCCAGCAGCGTAGAAGGGGGAAGTTCCTACGAGCAGTACTTC
NA TRBJ1-2 few TRBV12-5 CASGTRGNYGYTF TGTGCTAGTGGAACCCGGGGCAACTATGGCTACACCTTC
NA TRBJ2-5 many TRBV5-4 CASSLEASRQETQYF TGTGCCAGCAGCTTGGAGGCTAGCCGGCAAGAGACCCAGTACTTC
NA TRBJ1-1 NA TRBV2 CAVRENTEAFF TGTGCCGTCAGGGAGAACACTGAAGCTTTCTTT
NA TRBJ1-2 NA TRBV5-4 CASSGGLRRYGYTF TGTGCCAGCAGCGGGGGACTGCGTAGGTATGGCTACACCTTC
TRBD1 TRBJ2-3 many TRBV10-3 CAISEGQGGGSTDTQYF TGTGCCATCAGTGAGGGACAGGGCGGAGGTAGCACAGATACGCAGTATTTT
NA TRBJ2-3 many TRBV10-3 CAISESKGFTDTQYF TGTGCCATCAGTGAGTCGAAGGGCTTCACAGATACGCAGTATTTT
TRBD2 TRBJ2-7 many TRBV13 CASSRAGGQYEQYF TGTGCCAGCAGCCGTGCGGGGGGACAATACGAGCAGTACTTC
TRBD1 TRBJ1-4 NA TRBV12-5 CASGGDGSPPGQGVREKLFF TGTGCTAGTGGCGGCGACGGAAGCCCTCCTGGACAGGGGGTCCGGGAAAAACTGTTTTTT
NA TRBJ2-4 few TRBV3-1 CASSQAAGWSKNIQYF TGTGCCAGCAGCCAAGCGGCGGGGTGGAGCAAAAACATTCAGTACTTC
TRBD1 TRBJ1-2 NA TRBV20-1 CSAFLTGGYGYTF TGCAGTGCATTTCTGACAGGGGGCTATGGCTACACCTTC